Shown below are 10 T cell receptor beta chains from a single sample sequenced in a study of OX40 agonist ivuxolimab in advanced cancers. Clones were sequenced by immunoSEQ multiplex PCR, and TCRdb holds only the in-frame ones, with some missing. The table lists tens of thousands of clones, 91% of them singletons. Sequences were derived from CD4+ or CD8+ T cells sorted from blood, sampled in a trial of the OX40 agonist ivuxolimab. All receptors derive from an adult with an advanced solid tumor such as melanoma, head and neck, liver or kidney cancer.

The rearrangement joins TRBV5-1 to TRBJ1-1; tentative D call: TRBD1 (5 bases). The V end lost 4 bases, the J end lost 4 bases, and 17 bases lay between the germline ends. This CDR3 comprises 15 residues. CDR1 and CDR2 from the germline V gene are SGHRS and YFSETQ. CDR3 DNA: TGCGCCAGCAGCGAAAAAATGGGTGGGACCACTGAAGCTTTCTTT. Translating it yields CASSEKMGGTTEAFF. The variable domain in full, with the rest retrieved from reference TRBV5-1 and TRBJ1-1, is KAGVTQTPRYLIKTRGQQVTLSCSPISGHRSVSWYQQTPGQGLQFLFEYFSETQRNKGNFPGRFSGRQFSNSRSEMNVSTLELGDSALYLCASSEKMGGTTEAFFGQGTRLTVV.

This clone was recorded once. The gene calls are TRBV4-2 and TRBJ1-5; D remains unclear. Germline CDR1 is LGHNA and CDR2 is YNFKEQ. This CDR3 is 15 amino acids long. V gave up 1 base and J gave up 1 base, with 8 bases separating them. Written as DNA, the CDR3 is TGTGCCAGCAGCCAAGGGGCCGGCAGCAATCAGCCCCAGCATTTT. Protein sequence: CASSQGAGSNQPQHF.

The chain links TRBV9 to TRBJ2-5; 13 bases match TRBD2. The trim removed 3 bases at V and 5 bases at J, leaving 10 bases unmatched. This CDR3 is built from 17 residues. The germline CDR1 and CDR2 sequences are SGDLS and YYNGEE. DNA for the CDR3: TGTGCCAGCAGCGGGACTAGCGGGAGAAAGGTGGGGGAGACCCAGTACTTC. Residues: CASSGTSGRKVGETQYF.

The chain employs TRBV10-1 and TRBJ1-1, with D maybe TRBD1 (5 bases). CDR3 length equals 14 residues. The V gene's germline CDR1 is WNHNN and CDR2 SYGVQD (reference sequence). V lost 4 bases and J 6 bases, leaving 15 bases between the germline ends. The CDR3 nucleotides read TGCGCCAGCAGTGTGGCCAGGGCTGGAGCTGAAGCTTTCTTT. Residues: CASSVARAGAEAFF.

This clone was seen a handful of times. V gene TRBV25-1 combines with J gene TRBJ2-7, with TRBD1 matching 8 bases. J was trimmed by 3 bases and V by 8 bases; bases with no gene match: 6. Per germline, CDR1 MGHDK and CDR2 SYGVNS. The CDR3 runs to 13 residues. The CDR3 DNA reads TGTGCCAGCGGACAGGGATCCCGCTACGAGCAGTACTTC. Translated: CASGQGSRYEQYF.

V and J are TRBV5-1 and TRBJ1-6; D uncertain. V lost 9 bases, J lost 5 bases, and 12 bases lay in between. The CDR3 consists of 13 residues. Germline CDR1 SGHRS, CDR2 YFSETQ. The CDR3: CATQPMDNSPLHF. For the CDR3, the DNA is TGCGCCACTCAGCCCATGGATAATTCACCCCTCCACTTT.

The chain employs TRBV6-4 and TRBJ1-1; 9 bases align to TRBD1. Germline V CDR1 and CDR2: MRHNA, SNTAGT. The CDR3 covers 16 residues. The ends lost 7 bases at V and 3 bases at J; junction bases unmatched: 12. The CDR3 loop reads CASTDLRTGEDTEAFF. CDR3 coding DNA: TGTGCCAGCACCGACCTAAGGACAGGGGAGGACACTGAAGCTTTCTTT.

The rearrangement uses TRBV23-1 and TRBJ1-4; 10 nucleotides match TRBD1. TRBV23-1 is known as an ORF, though its function is uncertain. The CDR3 runs 17 residues. V shed 0 bases, J shed 9 bases, and the junction held 10 bases outside the gene matches. CDR3 sequence: CASSQSLTGQGLKKLFF. The CDR3 nucleotides read TGCGCCAGCAGTCAATCTCTGACGGGACAGGGGTTAAAAAAACTGTTTTTT.

The J gene is TRBJ2-2, the V gene TRBV2; 8 bases fit TRBD2. The germline gives CDR1 SNHLY, CDR2 FYNNEI. This CDR3 has 13 amino acids. The V segment lost 6 bases and the J segment 8 bases; nucleotides outside the gene matches: 5. The CDR3 DNA follows: TGTGCCAGCAGAGGACTAGCAGCTGGGGAGCTGTTTTTT. Its translation: CASRGLAAGELFF.

For this clone: Other DNA variants within this sample encode the same CDR3. The chain combines TRBV6-1 with TRBJ1-4; possibly TRBD1 for D (6 bases). Per the germline V gene, CDR1 is MNHNS and CDR2 is SASEGT. With 5 bases removed from V and 6 bases from J, the gap between germline ends came to 13 bases. CDR3 size: 14 residues. The CDR3 loop reads CASSPHYRDEKLFF. CDR3 DNA: TGTGCCAGCAGTCCGCACTACAGGGATGAAAAACTGTTTTTT.